This record concerns one T cell receptor (beta chain) sequence. Its antigen is unknown. Of the isolated RNA, all was reverse transcribed, and so the sequenced material was expressed TCRB transcripts. Naive, central memory and regulatory T cell samples averaged approximately 3.6 million immunoSEQ reads each. Generated by immunoSEQ multiplex PCR, the TCRdb table keeps only in-frame clones and is missing some. The sample yields approximately 380,000 clones, approximately 15% seen once. The sample comes from a study of beta chain features in type 1 diabetes. Study outcomes and limitations: The naive, central memory and Treg TCRB repertoires showed an apparent similarity that was greater among patients than among healthy donors. Shorter templates may be favored by PCR, equally so in patients and controls. A potential influence of HLA type upon TCRB rearrangement remained unresolved herein.

Germline V gene sequence: CDR1 SGHDN, CDR2 FVKESK. The CDR3 is 12 residues long. V was clipped by 5 bases and J by 5 bases, with 10 bases between them. Sequencing was carried out using naive CD4+ T cells from blood. The chain is built from TRBV14 and TRBJ2-7, with D uncertain. The source is a woman aged 18-29 years in good health. The CDR3 coding sequence is TGTGCCAGCAGCGCTAGTTCGCACGAGCAGTACTTC. Translating it yields CASSASSHEQYF. Looking up the rest from reference TRBV14 and TRBJ2-7 gives the full variable domain: EAGVTQFPSHSVIEKGQTVTLRCDPISGHDNLYWYRRVMGKEIKFLLHFVKESKQDESGMPNNRFLAERTGGTYSTLKVQPAELEDSGVYFCASSASSHEQYFGPGTRLTVT.